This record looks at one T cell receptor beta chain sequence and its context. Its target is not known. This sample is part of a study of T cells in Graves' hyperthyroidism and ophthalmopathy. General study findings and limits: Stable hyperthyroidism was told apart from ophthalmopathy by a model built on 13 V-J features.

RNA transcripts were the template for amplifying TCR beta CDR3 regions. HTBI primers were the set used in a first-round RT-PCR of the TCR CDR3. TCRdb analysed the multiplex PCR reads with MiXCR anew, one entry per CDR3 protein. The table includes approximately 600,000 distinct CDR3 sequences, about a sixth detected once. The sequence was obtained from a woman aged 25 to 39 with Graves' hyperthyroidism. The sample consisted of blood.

The CDR3 loop is CASSLLRDQPYEQYF. The CDR3 DNA reads as TGTGCCAGCAGCTTACTCCGGGACCAACCCTACGAGCAGTACTTC. V gene TRBV7-9 combines with J gene TRBJ2-7, with D possibly called TRBD1 or TRBD2 (5 bases each). Germline V gene sequence: CDR1 SEHNR, CDR2 FQNEAQ (reference sequence). V lost 2 bases and J lost 2, with 13 bases in between. The CDR3 has 15 amino acids.